This T cell receptor (beta chain) was sequenced during a study of T cell responses to AZD1222 COVID-19 vaccine. The CDR3 sequence is 14 residues long. CDR1 is GTSNPN, CDR2 SVGIG, per germline (reference sequence). V lost 3 bases and J lost 6, with 18 bases in between. Points on this clone: What it recognizes is unknown.

Libraries were prepared by immunoSEQ multiplex PCR; TCRdb keeps only in-frame clonotypes and omits some of them. The table includes about 140,000 clones, around 93% detected once. Study results and caveats: Donors were chiefly white British, with a greater number of females, and clonal diversity was perhaps underestimated. Along spike, vaccine-associated CD4 TCRs were found throughout, with dominance at 160-218 and 743-854. Sampling that yielded the repertoires occurred only after the peak T cell response. Increased Spike-specific TCR breadth and depth were observed after two AZD1222 doses.

This clonotype originated in an adult in good health. This chain connects TRBV30 to TRBJ2-7; D possibly uses TRBD1 or TRBD2 (5 bases each). The sequencing here drew on peripheral blood, taken on day 0 of AZD1222 vaccination. This CDR3 is CAWRQGAGTVEQYF. The CDR3 DNA reads TGTGCCTGGAGACAAGGGGCAGGGACGGTCGAGCAGTACTTC.